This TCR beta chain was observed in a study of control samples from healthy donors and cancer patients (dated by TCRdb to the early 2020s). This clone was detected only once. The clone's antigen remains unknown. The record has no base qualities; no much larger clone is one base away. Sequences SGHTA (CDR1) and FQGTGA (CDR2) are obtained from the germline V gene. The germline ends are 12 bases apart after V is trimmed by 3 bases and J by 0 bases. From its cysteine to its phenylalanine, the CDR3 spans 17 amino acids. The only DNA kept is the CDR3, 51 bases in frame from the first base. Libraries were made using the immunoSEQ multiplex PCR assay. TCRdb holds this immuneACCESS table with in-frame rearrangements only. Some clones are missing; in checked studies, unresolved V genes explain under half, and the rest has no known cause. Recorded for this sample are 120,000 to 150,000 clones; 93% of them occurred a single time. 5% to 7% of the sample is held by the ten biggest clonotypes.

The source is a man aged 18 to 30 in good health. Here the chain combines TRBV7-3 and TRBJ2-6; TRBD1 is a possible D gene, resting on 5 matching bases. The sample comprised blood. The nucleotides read TGTGCCAGCAGCTTCGGTCAGGGCTACTCTGGGGCCAACGTCCTGACTTTC. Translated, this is CASSFGQGYSGANVLTF.